What follows are 17 T cell receptor beta chains derived from one specimen sequenced in a study of blood T cell repertoires in COVID-19. Here immunoSEQ multiplex PCR was the method, and the copy in TCRdb shows in-frame clones only, minus some. The sample records 20,000 to 25,000 clones, approximately 88% being singletons. Sequenced sample: peripheral blood. Receptors originate from a man older than 75 with active or convalescent COVID-19.

This clone turned up a few times. The gene calls are TRBV11-2 and TRBJ1-5, with D perhaps matching TRBD1 (5 bases). There are 14 residues in the CDR3. Germline lookup yields CDR1 SGHAT and CDR2 FQNNGV. The V end lost 0 bases, the J end lost 7 bases, and 10 bases lay between the germline ends. This CDR3 is CASSLDQGIQPQHF. The CDR3 nucleotides read TGTGCCAGCAGCTTAGACCAGGGAATCCAGCCCCAGCATTTT.

The chain couples TRBV29-1 to TRBJ1-2; D might be TRBD1 (6 bases). Germline-derived CDR1 and CDR2 are SQVTM and ANQGSEA. The CDR3 runs 15 residues. Trimming took 1 base from V and 4 from J, leaving 16 bases between them. The CDR3 spells CSVEGRGQSSYGYTF. DNA of the CDR3: TGCAGCGTTGAAGGCCGCGGACAGAGCTCCTATGGCTACACCTTC.

This clone was counted only a few times. The rearrangement joins TRBV19 to TRBJ2-1; unclear D gene. Trimming cost V 3 bases and J 9 bases, with 21 bases left between them. Germline CDR1 reads LNHDA; CDR2 reads SQIVND (reference sequence). The CDR3 extends over 16 amino acids. CDR3 coding DNA: TGTGCCAGTAGTATCCCCCTCAATTGGGCAGTTATTGAGCAGTTCTTC. It yields the protein CASSIPLNWAVIEQFF.

This clone appeared once. This chain joins TRBV5-1 and TRBJ2-5, with 9 nucleotides matching TRBD2. The CDR3 runs 17 residues. Germline V CDR1 and CDR2: SGHRS, YFSETQ. V lost 0 bases, J lost 4 bases, and 10 bases stayed unmatched. CDR3 loop: CASSLAVIAGAGETQYF. The CDR3 nucleotides are TGCGCCAGCAGCTTGGCCGTGATAGCGGGGGCGGGAGAGACCCAGTACTTC. Looking up the rest from reference TRBV5-1 and TRBJ2-5 gives the full variable domain: KAGVTQTPRYLIKTRGQQVTLSCSPISGHRSVSWYQQTPGQGLQFLFEYFSETQRNKGNFPGRFSGRQFSNSRSEMNVSTLELGDSALYLCASSLAVIAGAGETQYFGPGTRLLVL.

The V and J genes are TRBV5-1 and TRBJ2-2, with 9 positions matching TRBD1. Trimming at V came to 8 bases and at J to 5 bases, leaving 10 bases not matched to a gene. CDR3 length: 15 amino acids. Germline CDR1 and CDR2: SGHRS and YFSETQ. The CDR3 reads CASNRQGVETGELFF. CDR3 bases: TGCGCCAGTAACCGACAGGGGGTAGAAACCGGGGAGCTGTTTTTT.

The V gene is TRBV6-2 or TRBV6-3, the J gene TRBJ2-5; D may be TRBD1 (6 bases). With 6 bases removed from V and 1 base from J, the gap between germline ends came to 12 bases. Germline values: CDR1 MNHEY, CDR2 SVGEGT. The CDR3 runs to 14 residues. CDR3: CASSLAGAQETQYF. The CDR3 DNA reads as TGTGCCAGCAGCCTGGCAGGGGCCCAAGAGACCCAGTACTTC.

V and J are TRBV10-1 and TRBJ2-1; the D gene is possibly TRBD1 (6 bases). The germline V gene has CDR1 WNHNN and CDR2 SYGVQD (reference sequence). The ends were cut back, 2 bases at V and 1 base at J, with 9 bases in the middle. The CDR3 loop spans 15 amino acids. The CDR3 DNA reads TGCGCCAGCAGTGAGGGACAGACTTCCTACAATGAGCAGTTCTTC. Its protein is CASSEGQTSYNEQFF.

The chain employs TRBV10-3 and TRBJ1-1; D is perhaps TRBD1 (5 bases). The CDR3 covers 12 residues. Germline values: CDR1 ENHRY, CDR2 SYGVKD. The V end was cut by 4 bases, the J end by 3 bases, with 6 bases between. The CDR3 reads CAISARDTEAFF. CDR3 sequence (DNA): TGTGCCATCAGTGCCAGGGACACTGAAGCTTTCTTT.

V gene TRBV7-9 combines with J gene TRBJ1-1; 8 bases match TRBD1. Unmatched junction bases numbered 7, after V lost 6 bases and J lost 1 base. The germline V gene has CDR1 SEHNR and CDR2 FQNEAQ (reference sequence). CDR3 length equals 15 residues. CDR3 coding DNA: TGTGCCAGCAGAGGACAGGGAAAATCGAACACTGAAGCTTTCTTT. Residues: CASRGQGKSNTEAFF. Full variable domain (outside the CDR3, taken from reference TRBV7-9 and TRBJ1-1): DTGVSQNPRHKITKRGQNVTFRCDPISEHNRLYWYRQTLGQGPEFLTYFQNEAQLEKSRLLSDRFSAERPKGSFSTLEIQRTEQGDSAMYLCASRGQGKSNTEAFFGQGTRLTVV.

V usage is TRBV11-2 and J usage is TRBJ2-2; 9 positions agree with TRBD2. V gave up 2 bases and J gave up 3 bases; unmatched junction bases: 4. This CDR3 comprises 16 residues. Germline CDR1 reads SGHAT; CDR2 reads FQNNGV. CDR3 sequence: CASSLRGGADTGELFF. The CDR3 DNA reads TGTGCCAGCAGCTTACGCGGGGGGGCCGACACCGGGGAGCTGTTTTTT.

The chain has TRBV18 and TRBJ2-1; D might be TRBD1 (7 bases). V lost 2 bases and J lost 7, with 15 bases in between. This CDR3 has 15 residues. The germline V gene has CDR1 KGHSH and CDR2 LQKENI. CDR3 in DNA: TGTGCCAGCTCACCAGGACAGGCCGCGGGGAATGAGCAGTTCTTC. Translated: CASSPGQAAGNEQFF.

The rearrangement joins TRBV19 to TRBJ1-4, with D uncertain. V lost 3 bases and J lost 2, with 13 bases in between. Per germline, CDR1 LNHDA and CDR2 SQIVND (reference sequence). The CDR3 runs 16 residues. The CDR3 coding sequence is TGTGCCAGTAGTATTTCTGGTTCAGTGACTAATGAAAAACTGTTTTTT. This codes for CASSISGSVTNEKLFF.

The chain carries TRBV18 and TRBJ2-3, with D maybe TRBD2 (7 bases). The CDR3 has 16 residues. Germline V gives CDR1 KGHSH, CDR2 LQKENI. Trimming cost V 3 bases and J 5 bases, with 18 bases left between them. The CDR3 bases are TGTGCCAGCTCACCTCTCCCCCGGGGGGCCGTAGATACGCAGTATTTT. Residues: CASSPLPRGAVDTQYF.

The V and J genes are TRBV19 and TRBJ2-2; D is possibly TRBD2 (6 bases). The length of the CDR3 is 14 residues. V gave up 6 bases and J gave up 3 bases, with 11 bases separating them. Germline values: CDR1 LNHDA, CDR2 SQIVND (reference sequence). The CDR3 DNA reads TGTGCCAGTAGCTACGGGACTCACACCGGGGAGCTGTTTTTT. Translation gives CASSYGTHTGELFF.

CDR3 sequence reads: CASSGDTKPYNEQFF. For the CDR3, the DNA is TGTGCCAGCAGCGGGGACACTAAACCTTACAATGAGCAGTTCTTC. The V and J genes are TRBV2 and TRBJ2-1; tentatively, D is TRBD1 (6 bases). The CDR3 sequence is 15 residues long. Germline V lookup: CDR1 SNHLY, CDR2 FYNNEI. Trimming cost V 6 bases and J 4 bases, with 16 bases left between them.

With respect to this clone: A read error may account for a junction end that differs from germline. V is TRBV7-7 and J is TRBJ2-3; D is possibly TRBD2 (5 bases). Looked up from germline, CDR1 is SSHAT and CDR2 is FNYEAQ (reference sequence). This CDR3 has 15 residues. DNA of the CDR3: TGTGCTAGCAGCGCACGGACTGGGAGAGGAGATACGCAGTATTTT. It translates to CASSARTGRGDTQYF.

The chain combines TRBV6-5 with TRBJ1-2, with 7 bases aligning to TRBD1. The CDR3 covers 13 residues. V shed 5 bases and J 4 bases; nucleotides not matched to a gene: 4. CDR1 is MNHEY and CDR2 is SVGAGI in the germline V gene. This chain's CDR3 is CASSRDRPYGYTF. The CDR3 nucleotides are TGTGCCAGCAGTCGGGACAGACCCTATGGCTACACCTTC.